This T cell receptor (beta chain) was sequenced during a study of neoadjuvant anti-PD-1 for oral cavity cancer. Overall study: Patients without progression received a fourth nivolumab dose around day 43, then surgical resection on days 50-56.

The protocol was immunoSEQ multiplex PCR, while the TCRdb copy is restricted to in-frame clones and leaves out a portion. The sample shows approximately 12,000 clones, roughly 60% of them seen only once. This clone was observed a few times. V was trimmed by 8 bases and J by 5 bases, leaving 18 bases between them. CDR1 and CDR2 (germline): SGHTA, FQGNSA. The CDR3 has 14 residues. The source is a person between 40 and 85 years old with oral cavity squamous cell carcinoma. The donor label of this sample is uncertain. This chain uses TRBV7-2 with TRBJ2-5; D could derive from TRBD1 or TRBD2 (7 bases each). The sequencing here drew on tumor tissue, taken before nivolumab (anti-PD-1) treatment. CDR3 in amino acids: CASGAGGSGETQYF. DNA for the CDR3: TGTGCCAGCGGGGCAGGGGGTAGCGGGGAGACCCAGTACTTC.